Listed here are 21 T cell receptor beta chains from one sample, sequenced in a study of cytomegalovirus exposure and HLA in healthy donors (dated by TCRdb to about 2017). Library generation was performed with the immunoSEQ multiplex PCR assay. The multiplex PCR relied on a mix of 60 forward primers for TCR Vbeta segments and 13 reverse primers for TCR Jbeta segments. Not all clones reach the TCRdb copy of this immuneACCESS table, which keeps in-frame sequences only. Checked studies attribute under half of the gap to unresolved V genes and leave the rest unexplained. In all, the sample holds about 140,000 clones, and 61% of those were seen once. About 1.8% of the sample is held by the ten biggest clonotypes. The sample comprised PBMCs. Source of these receptors: a male donor in good health and CMV-seronegative.

The CDR3 nucleotides read TGTGCCAGCAGCGACGGGACAGGGGATGGCTACACCTTC. Its protein product is CASSDGTGDGYTF. This chain joins TRBV7-2 and TRBJ1-2, with 10 positions matching TRBD1. The ends lost 5 bases at V and 6 bases at J; junction bases unmatched: 3. This CDR3 has 13 amino acids. In germline, CDR1 is SGHTA, CDR2 FQGNSA.

V gene TRBV18 combines with J gene TRBJ2-1; TRBD1 aligns across 8 bases. Looked up from germline, CDR1 is KGHSH and CDR2 is LQKENI. The CDR3 contains 15 residues. The J segment lost 5 bases and the V segment lost 1 base, leaving 4 bases of the junction unmatched. CDR3: CASSPRTGIDNEQFF. DNA for the CDR3: TGTGCCAGCTCACCACGGACAGGGATTGACAATGAGCAGTTCTTC.

This clone was detected a few times. The V gene is TRBV25-1, the J gene TRBJ1-5, with D unresolved. The germline V and J ends were trimmed by 3 bases and 5 bases, with 11 bases remaining between them. Germline V gene lookup returns CDR1 MGHDK and CDR2 SYGVNS. The CDR3 is 14 amino acids. CDR3 bases: TGTGCCAGCAGTGATCCCGAGGGCCATCAGCCCCAGCATTTT. This gives the protein CASSDPEGHQPQHF.

This clone was recorded once. The J gene is TRBJ1-1, the V gene TRBV11-3; no reliable D call. V lost 0 bases to trimming and J lost 1 base, with 6 bases between them. The CDR3 runs 14 residues. CDR1 is SGHNT and CDR2 is YENEEA in the germline V gene. CDR3 bases: TGTGCCAGCAGCTTAGATGCGGAGAACACTGAAGCTTTCTTT. Amino acid sequence: CASSLDAENTEAFF.

V and J are TRBV6-6 and TRBJ1-2; D unresolved. V gave up 8 bases and J gave up 8 bases, with 3 bases separating them. CDR1 is MNHNY and CDR2 is SVGAGI in the germline V gene (reference sequence). The CDR3 contains 8 residues. The CDR3 is CASAGYTF. In DNA form, the CDR3 reads TGTGCCAGCGCGGGCTACACCTTC.

The sample holds a few counts of this clone. V and J are TRBV6-1 and TRBJ2-7; no clear D. Germline-derived CDR1 and CDR2 are MNHNS and SASEGT. The CDR3 runs to 14 residues. Trimming took 7 bases from V and 1 from J, leaving 14 bases between them. This CDR3 reads CASTVTPVSYEQYF. The CDR3 region has the DNA TGTGCCAGCACCGTGACTCCGGTTTCCTACGAGCAGTACTTC.

This clone was seen only a few times. V gene TRBV9 combines with J gene TRBJ1-3, with 7 nucleotides matching TRBD1. V trimming: 1 base; J trimming: 4 bases; junction bases outside the gene matches: 11. The CDR3 is 17 amino acids. The germline V gene encodes CDR1 SGDLS and CDR2 YYNGEE. As DNA, the CDR3 is TGTGCCAGCAGCGTAAGGGCAGACAGGGAAGAGGGAAACACCATATATTTT. This codes for CASSVRADREEGNTIYF.

This clone was observed at least ten times. This chain joins TRBV27 and TRBJ1-5; TRBD1 matches at 9 bases. CDR3 length: 18 residues. Losses at the gene ends were 1 base for V and 3 bases for J; bases not matched to a gene: 10. CDR1 and CDR2 from the germline V gene are MNHEY and SMNVEV (reference sequence). In DNA form, the CDR3 reads TGTGCCAGCAGTTTATTGTCCACAGGGGGCACGGTCAATCAGCCCCAGCATTTT. Translation: CASSLLSTGGTVNQPQHF.

This clone turned up a few times. The genes are TRBV2 and TRBJ1-1; tentatively, D is TRBD1 (6 bases). The CDR3 spans 12 residues. The ends were cut back, 5 bases at V and 3 bases at J, with 7 bases in the middle. From germline, CDR1 is SNHLY and CDR2 FYNNEI. The DNA of the CDR3 is TGTGCCAGCAGTACAGGGTACACTGAAGCTTTCTTT. Encoded protein: CASSTGYTEAFF.

The rearrangement uses TRBV19 and TRBJ2-7; 9 nucleotides agree with TRBD2. The CDR3 runs to 15 residues. The germline CDR1 and CDR2 sequences are LNHDA and SQIVND (reference sequence). With 2 bases clipped from V and 4 bases from J, the junction kept 6 bases outside the gene matches. CDR3 nucleotides: TGTGCCAGTAGTATATTCCTAGCGGGGTCTTACGAGCAGTACTTC. Encoded protein: CASSIFLAGSYEQYF.

The chain recombines TRBV5-6 with TRBJ1-1, with 7 bases aligning to TRBD1. V lost 6 bases and J lost 2; bases outside the gene matches: 13. Germline-derived CDR1 and CDR2 are SGHDT and YYEEEE. CDR3 length equals 16 residues. CDR3 DNA: TGTGCCAGCATGGAACAGGGGCGTTATTTTAACACTGAAGCTTTCTTT. Translated: CASMEQGRYFNTEAFF.

J is TRBJ1-1 and V is TRBV2; 8 nucleotides agree with TRBD1. V lost 8 bases to trimming and J lost 7 bases; unmatched junction nucleotides: 15. The CDR3 spans 15 residues. Germline CDR1 and CDR2: SNHLY and FYNNEI. CDR3 residues: CASLEIQGATFEAFF. The CDR3 bases are TGTGCCAGCCTGGAGATCCAGGGGGCGACATTTGAAGCTTTCTTT. The variable domain in full, completed from reference TRBV2 and TRBJ1-1, reads EPEVTQTPSHQVTQMGQEVILRCVPISNHLYFYWYRQILGQKVEFLVSFYNNEISEKSEIFDDQFSVERPDGSNFTLKIRSTKLEDSAMYFCASLEIQGATFEAFFGQGTRLTVV.

CDR3 DNA sequence: TGTGCCAGCAGCCAGAGACACCCGAACACCGGGGAGCTGTTTTTT. This sequence encodes CASSQRHPNTGELFF. This chain links TRBV14 with TRBJ2-2; D remains ambiguous. The V and J ends lost 3 bases and 0 bases respectively, with 8 bases between them. From germline, CDR1 is SGHDN and CDR2 FVKESK. The CDR3 totals 15 residues. Together with reference TRBV14 and TRBJ2-2, the CDR3 gives the full variable domain: EAGVTQFPSHSVIEKGQTVTLRCDPISGHDNLYWYRRVMGKEIKFLLHFVKESKQDESGMPNNRFLAERTGGTYSTLKVQPAELEDSGVYFCASSQRHPNTGELFFGEGSRLTVL.

This clone was seen only once. The chain links TRBV7-8 to TRBJ2-7, with TRBD1 identical over 8 bases. The CDR3 sequence is 15 residues long. The V segment lost 5 bases and the J segment 6 bases; nucleotides outside the gene matches: 12. Germline values: CDR1 SGHVS, CDR2 FQNEAQ. In nucleotides, the CDR3 is TGTGCCAGCAGCCTTTACGCTGGACAGGGTTCCGAGCAGTACTTC. Translation: CASSLYAGQGSEQYF.

V is TRBV18 and J is TRBJ1-1, with D perhaps matching TRBD1 (5 bases). The V and J ends lost 3 bases and 5 bases respectively, with 19 bases between them. Germline V gene sequence: CDR1 KGHSH, CDR2 LQKENI. The CDR3 extends over 16 amino acids. The CDR3 sequence is CASSPSLRGKGTEAFF. The CDR3 nucleotides read TGTGCCAGCTCACCTTCCCTCCGGGGGAAGGGGACTGAAGCTTTCTTT.

This chain uses TRBV7-7 with TRBJ2-3, with D uncertain. Germline CDR1 and CDR2: SSHAT and FNYEAQ (reference sequence). Trimming shortened V by 1 base and J by 1 base, and 6 bases separated the two germline ends. The CDR3 covers 14 residues. CDR3 loop: CASSLDRGTDTQYF. In DNA form, the CDR3 reads TGTGCCAGCAGCTTAGACAGAGGCACAGATACGCAGTATTTT.

The chain couples TRBV10-3 to TRBJ2-5; 8 bases map to TRBD2. Germline V lookup: CDR1 ENHRY, CDR2 SYGVKD. The junction had 9 bases not matched to a gene; V was cut back by 10 bases and J by 2 bases. The CDR3 has 14 amino acids. CDR3 sequence: CATRSGGEQETQYF. The CDR3 DNA reads TGTGCCACCCGAAGCGGGGGAGAACAAGAGACCCAGTACTTC.

The chain recombines TRBV18 with TRBJ1-1; no clear D. The germline CDR1 and CDR2 sequences are KGHSH and LQKENI. V gave up 1 base and J gave up 5 bases, with 11 bases separating them. The CDR3 loop spans 14 amino acids. The CDR3 is CASSPQGSRTEAFF. CDR3 DNA: TGTGCCAGCTCACCACAAGGGAGCAGGACTGAAGCTTTCTTT.

The V gene is TRBV10-3, the J gene TRBJ1-6, with D perhaps matching TRBD1 (6 bases). Germline V gene sequence: CDR1 ENHRY, CDR2 SYGVKD. Trimming shortened V by 6 bases and J by 4 bases, and 7 bases separated the two germline ends. CDR3 length: 13 amino acids. The CDR3 nucleotides read TGTGCCATCAGAGGACAGTATAATTCACCCCTCCACTTT. Translating it yields CAIRGQYNSPLHF.

This chain links TRBV5-4 with TRBJ1-2, with D possibly being TRBD1 (5 bases). The ends were cut back, 8 bases at V and 3 bases at J, with 23 bases in the middle. This CDR3 contains 16 residues. Germline V gene lookup returns CDR1 SGHNT and CDR2 YYREEE (reference sequence). The CDR3 loop is CASRVGGEWGDYGYTF. DNA of the CDR3: TGTGCCAGTCGAGTGGGCGGAGAATGGGGGGACTATGGCTACACCTTC.

The genes are TRBV5-1 and TRBJ2-4; D is ambiguous. V was pared by 0 bases and J by 0 bases, with 10 bases between. This CDR3 comprises 16 residues. CDR1 is SGHRS, CDR2 YFSETQ, per germline. In DNA form, the CDR3 reads TGCGCCAGCAGCTTGGAACTACCACTAGCCAAAAACATTCAGTACTTC. Protein product: CASSLELPLAKNIQYF.